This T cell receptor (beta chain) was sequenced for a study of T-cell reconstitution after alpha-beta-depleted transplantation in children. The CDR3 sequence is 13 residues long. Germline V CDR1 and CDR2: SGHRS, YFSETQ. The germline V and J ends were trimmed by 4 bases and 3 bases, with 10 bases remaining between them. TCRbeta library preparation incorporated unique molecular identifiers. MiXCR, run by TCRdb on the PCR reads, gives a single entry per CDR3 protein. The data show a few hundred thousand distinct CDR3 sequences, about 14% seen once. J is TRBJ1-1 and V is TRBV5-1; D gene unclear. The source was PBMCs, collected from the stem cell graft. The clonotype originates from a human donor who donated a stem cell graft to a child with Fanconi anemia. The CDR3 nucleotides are TGCGCCAGCAGCCCCCTTAGGGACACTGAAGCTTTCTTT. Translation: CASSPLRDTEAFF.